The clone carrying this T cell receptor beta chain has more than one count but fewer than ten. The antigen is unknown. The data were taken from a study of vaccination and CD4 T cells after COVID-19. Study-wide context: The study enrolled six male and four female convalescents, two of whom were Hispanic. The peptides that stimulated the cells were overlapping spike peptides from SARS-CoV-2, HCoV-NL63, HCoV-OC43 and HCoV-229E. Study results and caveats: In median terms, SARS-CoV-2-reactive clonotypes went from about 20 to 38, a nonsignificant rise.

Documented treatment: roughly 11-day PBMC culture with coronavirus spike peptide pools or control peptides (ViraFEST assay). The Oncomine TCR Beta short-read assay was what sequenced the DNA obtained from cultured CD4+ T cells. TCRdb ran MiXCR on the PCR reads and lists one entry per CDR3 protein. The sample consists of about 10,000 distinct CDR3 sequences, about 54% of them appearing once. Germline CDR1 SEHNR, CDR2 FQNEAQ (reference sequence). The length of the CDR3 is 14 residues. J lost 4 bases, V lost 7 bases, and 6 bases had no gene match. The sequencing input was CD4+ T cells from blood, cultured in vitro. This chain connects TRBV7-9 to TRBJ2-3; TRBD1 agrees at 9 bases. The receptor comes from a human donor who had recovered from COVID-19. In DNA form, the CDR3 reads TGTGCCAGCACCCGGACAGGGGAGGCAGATACGCAGTATTTT. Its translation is CASTRTGEADTQYF.